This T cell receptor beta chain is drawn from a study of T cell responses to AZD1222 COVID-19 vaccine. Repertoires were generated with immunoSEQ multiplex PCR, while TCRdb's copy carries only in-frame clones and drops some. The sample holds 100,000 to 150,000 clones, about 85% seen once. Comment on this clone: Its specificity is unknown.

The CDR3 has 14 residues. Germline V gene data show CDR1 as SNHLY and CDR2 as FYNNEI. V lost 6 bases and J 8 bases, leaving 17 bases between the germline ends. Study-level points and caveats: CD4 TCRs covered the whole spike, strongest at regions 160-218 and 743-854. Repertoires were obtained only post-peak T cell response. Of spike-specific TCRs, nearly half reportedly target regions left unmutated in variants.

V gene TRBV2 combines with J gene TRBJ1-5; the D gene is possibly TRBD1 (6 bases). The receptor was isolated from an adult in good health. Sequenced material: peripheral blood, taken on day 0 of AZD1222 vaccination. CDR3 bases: TGTGCCAGCAGACCGGAGTGGGGGCGGGAGCCCCAGCATTTT. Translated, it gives CASRPEWGREPQHF.